These 10 T cell receptor beta chains came from one sample sequenced in a study of T cell changes during pregnancy in multiple sclerosis. Some clones are missing from TCRdb's copy, which holds only in-frame ones; the method was immunoSEQ multiplex PCR. The sample records roughly 90,000 clones, approximately 92% being singletons. The sequences come from peripheral blood, collected in the first trimester of pregnancy. The source of these receptors is a female donor with multiple sclerosis, enrolled in a pregnancy study.

The V and J genes are TRBV13 and TRBJ2-7; 7 bases line up with TRBD2. The CDR3 totals 14 residues. Germline lookup yields CDR1 PRHDT and CDR2 FYEKMQ (reference sequence). V shed 5 bases, J shed 5 bases, and the junction held 9 bases outside the gene matches. The CDR3 DNA reads as TGTGCCAGCAGCCCTAGCGGCCTTTCGGACGAGCAGTACTTC. It specifies CASSPSGLSDEQYF.

In DNA form, the CDR3 reads TGTGCCAGCAGCAAGGCAGGGGGCGGTTACGAGCAGTACTTC. Protein sequence: CASSKAGGGYEQYF. The J gene is TRBJ2-7, the V gene TRBV11-1; TRBD1 agrees at 8 bases. The length of the CDR3 is 14 residues. The J segment lost 4 bases and the V segment lost 5 bases, leaving 7 bases of the junction unmatched. The V gene's germline CDR1 is SGHAT and CDR2 FQDESV (reference sequence).

This clone was observed a few times. The CDR3 sequence is CASSQRTGNNQPQHF. In nucleotides, the CDR3 is TGTGCCAGCAGCCAACGGACAGGGAACAATCAGCCCCAGCATTTT. The chain uses TRBV4-2 and TRBJ1-5; 8 bases are a match to TRBD1. The V segment lost 2 bases and the J segment 3 bases; nucleotides outside the gene matches: 3. Germline V gene sequence: CDR1 LGHNA, CDR2 YNFKEQ. The CDR3 length is 15 residues.

This clone was seen only once. CDR3 sequence reads: CASSEARYRSSGNTIYF. In DNA form, the CDR3 reads TGTGCCAGCAGTGAAGCGCGGTACAGGAGCTCTGGAAACACCATATATTTT. The rearrangement joins TRBV6-1 to TRBJ1-3, with D possibly TRBD1 on 5 matching bases. This CDR3 comprises 17 residues. Germline CDR1 reads MNHNS; CDR2 reads SASEGT. With 0 bases removed from V and 0 bases from J, the gap between germline ends came to 12 bases.

The rearrangement links TRBV28 to TRBJ2-3, with TRBD2 matching over 8 bases. This CDR3 contains 16 residues. Germline V CDR1 and CDR2: MDHEN, SYDVKM. Trimming removed 5 bases from V and 2 bases from J; junction bases left unmatched: 9. CDR3 in amino acids: CASSLTGTRTTDTQYF. CDR3 DNA sequence: TGTGCCAGCAGTCTAACCGGGACTAGGACCACAGATACGCAGTATTTT.

The V gene is TRBV10-3, the J gene TRBJ1-2; 8 bases are a match to TRBD1. This CDR3 has 15 residues. Per the germline V gene, CDR1 is ENHRY and CDR2 is SYGVKD. With 2 bases clipped from V and 0 bases from J, the junction kept 2 bases outside the gene matches. CDR3 amino acids: CAISEGQGPNYGYTF. The CDR3, as DNA: TGTGCCATCAGTGAGGGACAGGGCCCTAACTATGGCTACACCTTC.

V gene TRBV4-1 combines with J gene TRBJ2-7; no clear D gene. The germline gives CDR1 MGHRA, CDR2 YSYEKL. CDR3 length equals 13 residues. V lost 0 bases and J 3 bases, leaving 6 bases between the germline ends. The CDR3 here is CASSQDADYEQYF. Here the CDR3 DNA reads TGCGCCAGCAGCCAAGATGCAGACTACGAGCAGTACTTC.

The chain carries TRBV9 and TRBJ2-1; 10 bases match TRBD2. This CDR3 has 14 residues. Germline V gene data show CDR1 as SGDLS and CDR2 as YYNGEE. Trimming removed 3 bases from V and 10 bases from J; junction bases left unmatched: 7. CDR3 coding DNA: TGTGCCAGCAGCGACACTAGCGGGGAGCAGGAGCAGTTCTTC. Its translation is CASSDTSGEQEQFF.

With regard to this clone: One junction end disagrees with the germline gene, perhaps due to a read error. The chain has TRBV10-3 and TRBJ2-7, with D maybe TRBD1 (6 bases). Germline V CDR1 and CDR2: ENHRY, SYGVKD. The CDR3 is 11 residues long. The CDR3 DNA reads as TGTGCCATCAGTGAGGCCGGGACATGTCAATTC. Its translation is CAISEAGTCQF.

The chain recombines TRBV5-1 with TRBJ2-3; 8 bases are shared with TRBD2. Germline V gene data show CDR1 as SGHRS and CDR2 as YFSETQ. V shed 0 bases, J shed 4 bases, and the junction held 13 bases outside the gene matches. This CDR3 contains 18 residues. The chain's CDR3 is CASSLGPARGEGADTQYF. The CDR3 DNA reads as TGCGCCAGCAGCTTGGGTCCTGCGCGGGGGGAAGGGGCAGATACGCAGTATTTT.